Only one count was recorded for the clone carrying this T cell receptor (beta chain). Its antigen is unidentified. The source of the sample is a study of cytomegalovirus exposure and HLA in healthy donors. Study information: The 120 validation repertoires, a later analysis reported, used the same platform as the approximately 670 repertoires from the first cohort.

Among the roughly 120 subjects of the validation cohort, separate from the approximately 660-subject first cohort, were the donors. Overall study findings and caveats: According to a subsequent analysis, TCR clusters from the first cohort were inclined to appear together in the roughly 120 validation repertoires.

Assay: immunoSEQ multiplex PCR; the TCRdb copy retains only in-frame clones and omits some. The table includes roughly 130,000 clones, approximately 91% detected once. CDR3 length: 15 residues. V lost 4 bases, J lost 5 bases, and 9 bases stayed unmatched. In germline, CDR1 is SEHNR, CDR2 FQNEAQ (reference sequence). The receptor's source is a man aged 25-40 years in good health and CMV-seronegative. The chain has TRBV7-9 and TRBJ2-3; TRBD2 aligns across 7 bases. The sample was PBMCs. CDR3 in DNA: TGTGCCAGCAGCTCCGCCCAGCGGGACGGAGATACGCAGTATTTT. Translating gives CASSSAQRDGDTQYF.